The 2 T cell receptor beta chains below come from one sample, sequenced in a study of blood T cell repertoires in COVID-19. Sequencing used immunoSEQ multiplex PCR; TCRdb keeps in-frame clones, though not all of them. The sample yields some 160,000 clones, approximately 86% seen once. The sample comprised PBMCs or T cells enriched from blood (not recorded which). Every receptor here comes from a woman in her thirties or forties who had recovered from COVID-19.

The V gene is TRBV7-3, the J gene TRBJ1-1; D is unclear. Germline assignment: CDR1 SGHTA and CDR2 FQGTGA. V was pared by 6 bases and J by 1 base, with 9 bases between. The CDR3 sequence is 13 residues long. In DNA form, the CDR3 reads TGTGCCAGCAGACAATCTCCGAACACTGAAGCTTTCTTT. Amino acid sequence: CASRQSPNTEAFF. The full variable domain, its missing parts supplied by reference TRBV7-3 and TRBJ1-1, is GAGVSQTPSNKVTEKGKYVELRCDPISGHTALYWYRQSLGQGPEFLIYFQGTGAADDSGLPNDRFFAVRPEGSVSTLKIQRTERGDSAVYLCASRQSPNTEAFFGQGTRLTVV.

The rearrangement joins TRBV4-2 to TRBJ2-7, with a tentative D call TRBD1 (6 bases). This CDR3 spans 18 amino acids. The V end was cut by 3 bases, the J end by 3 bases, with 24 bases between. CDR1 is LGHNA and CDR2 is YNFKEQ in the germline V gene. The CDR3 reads CASSHEVSTTGSIYEQYF. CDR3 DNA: TGTGCCAGCAGCCACGAAGTTTCAACGACAGGTAGCATCTACGAGCAGTACTTC.